This passage covers 28 T cell receptor beta chains from one sample sequenced in a study of OX40 agonist ivuxolimab in advanced cancers. Libraries were prepared by immunoSEQ multiplex PCR; TCRdb keeps only in-frame clonotypes and omits some of them. The sample yields 30,000 to 45,000 clones, about 81% seen once. The material sequenced was CD4+ or CD8+ T cells sorted from blood, taken in a trial of the OX40 agonist ivuxolimab. The source is an adult with an advanced solid tumor such as melanoma, head and neck, liver or kidney cancer.

This chain connects TRBV6-5 to TRBJ1-6, with D perhaps TRBD1 (5 bases). CDR1 and CDR2 from the germline V gene are MNHEY and SVGAGI. Trimming cost V 2 bases and J 10 bases, with 12 bases left between them. The CDR3 runs to 14 residues. The CDR3: CASSYARVESPLHF. The CDR3, as DNA: TGTGCCAGCAGTTACGCCAGGGTAGAGTCACCCCTCCACTTT.

The chain uses TRBV6-5 and TRBJ2-6; perhaps TRBD2 as D (6 bases). With 1 base removed from V and 0 bases from J, the gap between germline ends came to 7 bases. CDR3 length equals 16 residues. Germline CDR1 and CDR2: MNHEY and SVGAGI. The CDR3 sequence is CASSYYGGSGANVLTF. The CDR3 DNA reads as TGTGCCAGCAGTTACTACGGGGGCTCTGGGGCCAACGTCCTGACTTTC.

This sequence joins TRBV5-8 and TRBJ1-2; TRBD1 might be the D (5 bases). This CDR3 has 13 amino acids. Germline V lookup: CDR1 SGHTS, CDR2 YDEGEE. V lost 3 bases and J 8 bases, leaving 14 bases between the germline ends. CDR3 bases: TGTGCCAGCAGCTATAGTCCGGGGGAAGGCTACACCTTC. Translated: CASSYSPGEGYTF.

The chain joins TRBV30 to TRBJ1-6; no clear D. CDR3 length equals 13 residues. Germline V CDR1 and CDR2: GTSNPN, SVGIG (reference sequence). V lost 2 bases, J lost 8 bases, and 10 bases lay in between. CDR3 loop: CAWSREFYSPLHF. The DNA of the CDR3 is TGTGCCTGGAGTCGGGAATTTTATTCACCCCTCCACTTT.

CDR3 sequence reads: CASSSGGRQGDRYTF. CDR3 bases: TGTGCCAGCTCTTCTGGGGGGCGGCAGGGGGATCGCTACACCTTC. V and J are TRBV28 and TRBJ1-2; TRBD1 aligns across 7 bases. Germline loops: CDR1 MDHEN, CDR2 SYDVKM. This CDR3 is built from 15 residues. V shed 8 bases and J 9 bases; nucleotides not matched to a gene: 18.

The chain carries TRBV6-6 and TRBJ2-1; D gene uncertain. The CDR3 loop spans 15 amino acids. Trimming cost V 0 bases and J 1 base, with 7 bases left between them. Germline CDR1 and CDR2: MNHNY and SVGAGI (reference sequence). The CDR3 loop reads CASSYSTGSYNEQFF. The CDR3 DNA sequence: TGTGCCAGCAGTTACTCGACCGGTTCCTACAATGAGCAGTTCTTC.

The genes are TRBV19 and TRBJ2-3, with 8 bases lining up with TRBD2. The V and J ends lost 6 bases and 5 bases, in that order; junction bases with no gene match: 10. The germline CDR1 and CDR2 sequences are LNHDA and SQIVND (reference sequence). This CDR3 is built from 15 residues. CDR3 protein: CASRFMAGGRDTQYF. The CDR3 DNA is TGTGCCAGTAGATTTATGGCGGGGGGAAGAGATACGCAGTATTTT.

V usage is TRBV30 and J usage is TRBJ2-4; D call uncertain. The germline V gene has CDR1 GTSNPN and CDR2 SVGIG (reference sequence). Trimming stripped 1 base from V and 2 bases from J, with 15 bases between. The CDR3 spans 16 residues. In DNA form, the CDR3 reads TGTGCCTGGAGTGACCTTCAGTGGTCCACCAAAAACATTCAGTACTTC. Residues: CAWSDLQWSTKNIQYF. Supplemented by reference TRBV30 and TRBJ2-4, the full variable domain reads SQTIHQWPATLVQPVGSPLSLECTVEGTSNPNLYWYRQAAGRGLQLLFYSVGIGQISSEVPQNLSASRPQDRQFILSSKKLLLSDSGFYLCAWSDLQWSTKNIQYFGAGTRLSVL.

This clone occurred a few times. J is TRBJ1-2 and V is TRBV19, with 11 bases lining up with TRBD1. This CDR3 contains 17 residues. J lost 0 bases, V lost 4 bases, and 7 bases had no gene match. Germline assignment: CDR1 LNHDA and CDR2 SQIVND (reference sequence). The CDR3 loop is CASSTVDRGRANYGYTF. The CDR3 bases are TGTGCCAGTAGTACCGTGGACAGGGGGCGAGCTAACTATGGCTACACCTTC.

The chain has TRBV6-5 and TRBJ2-7; tentatively, D is TRBD1 (6 bases). The CDR3 length is 12 residues. Trimming stripped 5 bases from V and 6 bases from J, with 11 bases between. CDR1 is MNHEY, CDR2 SVGAGI, per germline. The CDR3 sequence: CASSRTGIEQYF. The CDR3 DNA sequence: TGTGCCAGCAGTCGTACAGGGATCGAGCAGTACTTC.

The V and J genes are TRBV5-1 and TRBJ2-7; 10 bases are a match to TRBD1. In germline, CDR1 is SGHRS, CDR2 YFSETQ. This CDR3 spans 18 amino acids. V shed 1 base, J shed 2 bases, and the junction held 12 bases outside the gene matches. CDR3 loop: CASSLSVRRTGGAYEQYF. In DNA form, the CDR3 reads TGCGCCAGCAGCTTGTCAGTCCGGCGGACAGGGGGGGCCTACGAGCAGTACTTC.

The V call is TRBV6-1, the J call TRBJ2-1; 8 bases line up with TRBD2. This CDR3 spans 14 amino acids. V shed 3 bases and J 9 bases; nucleotides not matched to a gene: 7. Germline V gives CDR1 MNHNS, CDR2 SASEGT. The CDR3 sequence: CASSETGGLSEQFF. In nucleotides, the CDR3 is TGTGCCAGCAGTGAGACGGGGGGGCTATCTGAGCAGTTCTTC.

The chain couples TRBV7-6 to TRBJ2-7; TRBD1 matches 8 bases. The CDR3 has 14 residues. Germline CDR1 SGHVS, CDR2 FNYEAQ. Trimming cost V 5 bases and J 6 bases; bases outside gene matches: 9. CDR3 coding DNA: TGTGCCAGCAGCCCTCGACAGGGGACTGGCGAGCAGTACTTC. Translating gives CASSPRQGTGEQYF.

J is TRBJ1-5 and V is TRBV7-2; 9 bases map to TRBD1. Trimming removed 5 bases from V and 6 bases from J; junction bases left unmatched: 8. The CDR3 runs to 15 residues. Germline V gene data show CDR1 as SGHTA and CDR2 as FQGNSA. In nucleotides, the CDR3 is TGTGCCAGCAGCACCCGGACAGGGGAGGGTCAGCCCCAGCATTTT. Translated: CASSTRTGEGQPQHF.

This clone was seen many times. The chain is built from TRBV5-1 and TRBJ1-2, with D possibly TRBD1 on 6 matching bases. CDR3 size: 14 residues. The germline V gene encodes CDR1 SGHRS and CDR2 YFSETQ. V was trimmed by 4 bases and J by 2 bases, leaving 12 bases between them. In DNA form, the CDR3 reads TGCGCCAGCAGCATTCAAACAGGGAACTATGGCTACACCTTC. Translating it yields CASSIQTGNYGYTF.

On this clone itself: This specimen includes other DNA sequences encoding the same CDR3. This chain links TRBV4-3 with TRBJ2-7, with D perhaps given as TRBD1 or TRBD2 (5 bases each). The germline V gene has CDR1 LGHNA and CDR2 YSLEER. The germline V and J ends were trimmed by 0 bases and 4 bases, with 16 bases remaining between them. The CDR3 extends over 16 amino acids. The CDR3 sequence: CASSQDRRGPSYEQYF. DNA of the CDR3: TGCGCCAGCAGCCAAGATAGAAGGGGACCTTCTTACGAGCAGTACTTC.

This clone was counted once. V usage is TRBV6-5 and J usage is TRBJ2-6; D may be TRBD2 (5 bases). Trimming pared 8 bases from V and 2 bases from J, leaving 10 bases between. Germline V CDR1 and CDR2: MNHEY, SVGAGI. CDR3 size: 14 residues. CDR3 in DNA: TGTGCCAGCGGGGAGAGGACTGGGGCCAACGTCCTGACTTTC. This translates into CASGERTGANVLTF.

The count of this clone is one. The chain couples TRBV5-4 to TRBJ2-7; possibly TRBD2 for D (5 bases). Germline values: CDR1 SGHNT, CDR2 YYREEE (reference sequence). The V and J ends lost 4 bases and 7 bases respectively, with 15 bases between them. CDR3 length: 13 residues. The CDR3 reads CASSPGNPREQYF. CDR3 sequence (DNA): TGTGCCAGCAGCCCCGGGAATCCGAGGGAGCAGTACTTC.

This clone was detected a few times. V is TRBV10-3 and J is TRBJ1-1, with D maybe TRBD1 (6 bases). The V gene's germline CDR1 is ENHRY and CDR2 SYGVKD. V lost 3 bases to trimming and J lost 2 bases, with 13 bases between them. The CDR3 is 15 residues long. The CDR3 here is CAISEMTGLNTEAFF. CDR3 DNA: TGTGCCATCAGTGAAATGACAGGATTAAACACTGAAGCTTTCTTT.

J is TRBJ2-1 and V is TRBV5-1; 12 positions agree with TRBD2. The CDR3 covers 14 residues. Trimming removed 3 bases from V and 7 bases from J; junction bases left unmatched: 2. Germline CDR1 and CDR2: SGHRS and YFSETQ. Written as DNA, the CDR3 is TGCGCCAGCAGCTCAACTAGCGGGGGGAATGAGCAGTTCTTC. It codes for CASSSTSGGNEQFF. The full variable domain, rest sourced from reference TRBV5-1 and TRBJ2-1, is KAGVTQTPRYLIKTRGQQVTLSCSPISGHRSVSWYQQTPGQGLQFLFEYFSETQRNKGNFPGRFSGRQFSNSRSEMNVSTLELGDSALYLCASSSTSGGNEQFFGPGTRLTVL.

The chain is built from TRBV27 and TRBJ1-1, with TRBD1 as a possible D gene (5 bases). The CDR3 consists of 16 residues. Germline V CDR1 and CDR2: MNHEY, SMNVEV (reference sequence). Trimming removed 0 bases at V and 5 bases at J, with 16 bases between. In DNA form, the CDR3 reads TGTGCCAGCAGTTTATCGGGGGGAGGGCGAGGAACTGAAGCTTTCTTT. It specifies CASSLSGGGRGTEAFF.

This clone appeared a single time. The V gene is TRBV7-6, the J gene TRBJ2-1; TRBD2 matches at 16 bases. J gave up 7 bases and V 5 bases, and 8 bases lay outside the gene matches. The CDR3 is 17 amino acids. Germline loops: CDR1 SGHVS, CDR2 FNYEAQ. In nucleotides, the CDR3 is TGTGCCAGCAGCCCGACAACGGGACTAGCGGGAGGGAATGAGCAGTTCTTC. Encoded protein: CASSPTTGLAGGNEQFF.

The table lists this clone with a count of one. The rearrangement joins TRBV11-2 to TRBJ2-3, with D perhaps matching TRBD1 or TRBD2 (6 bases each). Germline loops: CDR1 SGHAT, CDR2 FQNNGV. This CDR3 is 15 amino acids long. V lost 3 bases and J lost 4, with 14 bases in between. In DNA, the CDR3 is TGTGCCAGCAGCTTGCACGCCGGGGGCTCAGATACGCAGTATTTT. Amino acid sequence: CASSLHAGGSDTQYF.

CDR3 sequence (DNA): TGTGCCAGTCTAATTGGGGGCACTGAAGCTTTCTTT. Its translation: CASLIGGTEAFF. This chain links TRBV19 with TRBJ1-1; D is perhaps TRBD1 (5 bases). The CDR3 is 12 amino acids. Germline V gene lookup returns CDR1 LNHDA and CDR2 SQIVND (reference sequence). Trimming took off 8 bases at V and 4 bases at J, with 11 bases between the two ends. The variable domain in full, completed from reference TRBV19 and TRBJ1-1, reads DGGITQSPKYLFRKEGQNVTLSCEQNLNHDAMYWYRQDPGQGLRLIYYSQIVNDFQKGDIAEGYSVSREKKESFPLTVTSAQKNPTAFYLCASLIGGTEAFFGQGTRLTVV.

This chain links TRBV18 with TRBJ2-7; 8 nucleotides agree with TRBD1. V shed 6 bases and J 3 bases; nucleotides not matched to a gene: 4. In germline, CDR1 is KGHSH, CDR2 LQKENI. The CDR3 is made up of 13 amino acids. This chain's CDR3 is CASSRGQGYEQYF. The CDR3 DNA reads as TGTGCCAGCTCCCGCGGACAGGGCTACGAGCAGTACTTC.

The genes are TRBV9 and TRBJ2-1; D unclear. The germline V gene encodes CDR1 SGDLS and CDR2 YYNGEE. Trimming removed 4 bases at V and 1 base at J, with 12 bases between. CDR3 length: 15 residues. DNA for the CDR3: TGTGCCAGCAGCCCAGACTGGATGTCCTACAATGAGCAGTTCTTC. Its translation is CASSPDWMSYNEQFF.

The rearrangement links TRBV19 to TRBJ1-3, with D possibly TRBD1 on 5 matching bases. V was shortened by 3 bases and J by 2 bases, with 14 bases between the two germline ends. The germline V gene encodes CDR1 LNHDA and CDR2 SQIVND (reference sequence). The CDR3 has 16 residues. The CDR3 here is CASSILGGLAGNTIYF. CDR3 coding DNA: TGTGCCAGTAGTATTTTGGGGGGTCTCGCTGGAAACACCATATATTTT.

This sequence joins TRBV27 and TRBJ2-7; 9 nucleotides line up with TRBD2. V trimming: 0 bases; J trimming: 4 bases; junction bases outside the gene matches: 7. From germline, CDR1 is MNHEY and CDR2 SMNVEV (reference sequence). The CDR3 spans 16 residues. The CDR3 bases are TGTGCCAGCAGTTTATCGAAGGCTAGCGGGGCGTACGAGCAGTACTTC. Encoded protein: CASSLSKASGAYEQYF.